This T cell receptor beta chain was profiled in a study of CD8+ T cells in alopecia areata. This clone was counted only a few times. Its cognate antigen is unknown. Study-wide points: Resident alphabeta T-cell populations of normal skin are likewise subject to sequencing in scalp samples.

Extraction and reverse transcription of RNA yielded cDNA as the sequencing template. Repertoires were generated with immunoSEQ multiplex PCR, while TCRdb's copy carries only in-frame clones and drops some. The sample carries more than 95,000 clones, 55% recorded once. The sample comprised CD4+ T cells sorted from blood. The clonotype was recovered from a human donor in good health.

CDR3 loop: CASSVGQGLNTEAFF. The DNA for the CDR3 is TGTGCCAGCAGCGTAGGCCAGGGACTGAACACTGAAGCTTTCTTT. This rearrangement joins TRBV9 to TRBJ1-1; D might be TRBD1 (5 bases). Germline V CDR1 and CDR2: SGDLS, YYNGEE. The V end lost 0 bases, the J end lost 0 bases, and 9 bases lay between the germline ends. The CDR3 loop spans 15 amino acids.